Listed here is a single TCR beta chain. What it binds is unknown. The CDR3 totals 16 residues. Trimming removed 4 bases at V and 2 bases at J, with 21 bases between. CDR1 and CDR2 (germline): GTSNPN, SVGIG (reference sequence). This sample was included in a study of T cell responses to AZD1222 COVID-19 vaccine. Study results and limitations: The donors showed a predominance of white British ancestry and of females, with possible underestimation of clonal diversity. The study found vaccine-associated CD4 TCRs spanning spike, dominant at 160-218 and 743-854.

This table comes from immunoSEQ multiplex PCR, and its TCRdb copy is limited to in-frame clones, with some not included. Among approximately 190,000 clones listed, about nine tenths were seen once. The receptor's source is an adult in good health. This rearrangement joins TRBV30 to TRBJ2-7; TRBD1 or TRBD2 may be the D gene (5 bases each). The specimen was peripheral blood, collected on day 0 of MenACWY control vaccination. This chain's CDR3 is CAWTEGWGTPTYEQYF. In nucleotides, the CDR3 is TGTGCCTGGACCGAGGGGTGGGGGACCCCTACCTACGAGCAGTACTTC.